This TCR beta chain was identified in a study of blood T cell repertoires in COVID-19. Study-level background: The United States, Italy and Spain provided the acute and convalescent COVID-19 samples.

Sequencing used immunoSEQ multiplex PCR; TCRdb keeps in-frame clones, though not all of them. The profile shows hundreds of thousands of clones, around 85% of them singletons. The V segment lost 4 bases and the J segment 4 bases; nucleotides outside the gene matches: 7. Germline CDR1 SEHNR, CDR2 FQNEAQ (reference sequence). The CDR3 covers 15 residues. This chain uses TRBV7-9 with TRBJ2-7; 10 bases are a match to TRBD1. This TCR was recovered from a middle-aged man with acute or convalescent COVID-19. The sequenced sample consisted of peripheral blood. The chain's CDR3 is CASSSGDRGEYEQYF. DNA for the CDR3: TGTGCCAGCAGCTCAGGGGACAGGGGTGAATACGAGCAGTACTTC.